The subject of this entry is one T cell receptor (beta chain). The clone's antigen remains unknown. Per-base qualities were not stored, and no clone one base away is much larger. This specimen belongs to a study of immune cell composition in non-small cell lung cancer (dated by TCRdb to about 2017). General notes on the study: Histologic subtype, mainly lung adenocarcinoma or squamous cell carcinoma, was assigned on the basis of H&E together with p63, CK5, Napsin A and TTF-1 immunohistochemistry. Several tumour specimens that had TCR-beta data belonged to rare histological subtypes and were left out of the subtype comparisons. For supplementary cohort #1, made up of 10 lung adenocarcinoma cases, paired tumour/lung TCR-beta sequencing was done and TIL populations were generated so that tumour reactivity could be assessed. Adaptive Biotechnologies TCR-beta sequencing was carried out on a few dozen paired NSCLC tumour and non-adjacent lung specimens, as well as on approximately 25 tumour-only specimens. Overall study results and their limits: Across ten or so adenocarcinoma cases, the maximal tumour-associated clone frequency showed a strong correlation with TIL tumour reactivity, but overall clonality showed no such correlation. Smoking pack-years did not significantly correlate with tumour TCR-beta clonality. Compared with lung adenocarcinoma tumours, lung squamous cell carcinoma showed significantly higher Top 10 clone scores and productive clonality. The reactivity cohort included only around ten cases, and whether tumour-reactive clones share sequences with the dominant in vivo tumour-associated clones was not shown. Nearly half of NSCLC cases had tumour-associated clones >0.5%, found in 25% to 35% of adenocarcinomas compared with around 68% of squamous carcinomas.

TCR-beta CDR3 regions were amplified from genomic DNA by a two-step multiplex PCR, with the second step adding Illumina-compatible adaptors. As a commercial immunoSEQ service, TCR-beta immunosequencing was carried out on an Illumina platform. As for how the authors treated the data: Repertoires were described by productive clonality and by Top 10 Clones, which is the percentage of T-cell templates coming from the ten most frequent sequences. Productive clonality had a range of 0 to 1, where 1 means a monoclonal population. Sequences comprising at least 0.1% of tumour T-cell templates but absent from matched non-adjacent lung were defined as tumour-associated clones and were identified via log10 scatter plots. Student's t-tests were used for two-group comparisons, ANOVA was used for stages, and linear regression was used for relationships, with analyses conducted in GraphPad Prism7 and R. This immuneACCESS table, as held by TCRdb, lists in-frame sequences with V and J called but not all clones. Of the missing ones, under half trace to an unresolved V gene in checked studies; the others have no known cause. V, J and clone size are those of that table, while D and trimming were read from the DNA. The sample contains some 2,000 clones, roughly 80% of them found a single time. The top ten constitute around 8.5% of the sample.

From frozen aliquots of unsorted single-cell suspensions, genomic DNA was isolated using the QIAamp DNA kit. Surgically resected non-small cell lung cancer tissue was used for the tumour samples. Tissues arrived within 2 hours after resection and were immediately processed into single-cell suspensions. Tissue was broken up mechanically, digested enzymatically with DNase I, collagenase I and hyaluronidase for roughly 28 minutes at 37 degrees C, and then filtered and RBC-lysed. Taken from cysteine to phenylalanine, the CDR3 has 14 residues. Of the read, only the CDR3 DNA is kept; its 42 bases are in frame from base 1. V was cut back by 3 bases and J by 3 bases, leaving a gap of 10 bases between them. According to the germline V gene, CDR1 reads SGDLS and CDR2 reads YYNGEE.

The clonotype comes from a human donor with non-small cell lung cancer. The chain uses TRBV9 and TRBJ2-1, with a weak D call of TRBD2 (6 bases match). Source material: lung tumor tissue. Here is the DNA: TGTGCCAGCAGCGACCGGGACTTCTACAATGAGCAGTTCTTC. The translation is CASSDRDFYNEQFF.